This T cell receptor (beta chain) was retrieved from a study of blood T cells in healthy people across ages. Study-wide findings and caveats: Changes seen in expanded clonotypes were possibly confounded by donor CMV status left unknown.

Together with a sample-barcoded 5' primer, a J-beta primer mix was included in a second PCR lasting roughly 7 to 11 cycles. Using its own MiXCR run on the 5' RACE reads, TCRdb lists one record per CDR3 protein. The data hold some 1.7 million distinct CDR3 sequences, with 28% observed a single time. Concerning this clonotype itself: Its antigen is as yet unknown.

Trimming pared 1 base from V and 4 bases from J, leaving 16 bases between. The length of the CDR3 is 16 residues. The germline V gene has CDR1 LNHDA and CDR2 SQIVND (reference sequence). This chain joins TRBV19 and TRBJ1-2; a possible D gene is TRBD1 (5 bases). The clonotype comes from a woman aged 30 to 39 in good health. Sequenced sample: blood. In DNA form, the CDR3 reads TGTGCCAGTAGTATAGCGTCCGGGGGACCATTCTATGGCTACACCTTC. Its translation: CASSIASGGPFYGYTF.